The 9 T cell receptor beta chains given below trace back to one sample, sequenced in a study of glioma-infiltrating T cells. TCR alpha and beta CDR3 regions were amplified from RNA using iRepertoire nested multiplex PCR. TCRdb independently ran MiXCR on the multiplex PCR reads; one entry per CDR3 protein. Of about 130,000 distinct CDR3 sequences listed, around 23% were seen once; the top ten hold roughly 29%. Sequenced: glioma tissue, nonneoplastic brain tissue, or PBMCs (not recorded which). These receptors were taken from a human donor with low-grade glioma or glioblastoma, undergoing nonglioma brain surgery, or in good health (not recorded which).

J is TRBJ1-1 and V is TRBV14; D possibly corresponds to TRBD1 (6 bases). This CDR3 contains 17 residues. Per germline, CDR1 SGHDN and CDR2 FVKESK. Trimming stripped 7 bases from V and 0 bases from J, with 21 bases between. CDR3 nucleotides: TGTGCCAGCATGGGAATGGGGGCGTCGTACATGAACACTGAAGCTTTCTTT. Translated, it gives CASMGMGASYMNTEAFF.

This chain uses TRBV19 with TRBJ1-4; no firm D call. CDR1 is LNHDA, CDR2 SQIVND, per germline (reference sequence). There are 13 residues in the CDR3. V shed 7 bases and J shed 4 bases, with 10 bases lying between them. The CDR3 bases are TGTGCCAGTATCCCGGCCATTAATGAAAAACTGTTTTTT. Protein: CASIPAINEKLFF.

The rearrangement links TRBV3-1 to TRBJ2-7; D remains unclear. V lost 2 bases and J 6 bases, leaving 11 bases between the germline ends. This CDR3 has 13 amino acids. The germline CDR1 and CDR2 sequences are LGHDT and YNNKEL (reference sequence). This CDR3 is CASSQTESGEQYV. The DNA for the CDR3 is TGTGCCAGCAGCCAAACTGAGTCGGGCGAGCAGTACGTC.

The table lists this clonotype with many counts. V gene TRBV6-1 combines with J gene TRBJ2-1; D is ambiguous. Germline V gene data show CDR1 as MNHNS and CDR2 as SASEGT. With 7 bases removed from V and 0 bases from J, the gap between germline ends came to 16 bases. CDR3 length equals 16 residues. The CDR3 bases are TGTGCCAGCATTAAGGTTGGCTTGAGCTCCTACAATGAGCAGTTCTTC. Translation: CASIKVGLSSYNEQFF.

The table lists this clonotype with a few counts. This rearrangement joins TRBV4-1 to TRBJ2-3, with 9 bases fitting TRBD2. V trimming: 4 bases; J trimming: 6 bases; junction bases outside the gene matches: 11. CDR1 is MGHRA and CDR2 is YSYEKL in the germline V gene. This CDR3 region has 16 residues. CDR3 residues: CASSLTLAGFGDTQYF. The CDR3 coding sequence is TGCGCCAGCAGCCTCACCCTAGCGGGGTTTGGGGATACGCAGTATTTT.

This clonotype was seen more than once but under ten times. DNA for the CDR3: TGCGCCAGCAGCCAAGATAACGGACACCGATGGAATGAGCAGTTCTTC. It yields the protein CASSQDNGHRWNEQFF. V gene TRBV4-1 combines with J gene TRBJ2-1; possibly TRBD1 for D (5 bases). Trimming stripped 0 bases from V and 7 bases from J, with 16 bases between. Germline V gene lookup returns CDR1 MGHRA and CDR2 YSYEKL. The CDR3 contains 16 residues.

This clonotype was seen at least ten times. The J gene is TRBJ2-5, the V gene TRBV25-1, with TRBD2 matching 7 bases. Germline V gives CDR1 MGHDK, CDR2 SYGVNS. V lost 6 bases to trimming and J lost 4 bases; unmatched junction nucleotides: 11. This CDR3 is built from 15 residues. For the CDR3, the DNA is TGTGCCAGCAGCCCCAACGGGGCTAGCGGAGAGACCCAGTACTTC. Translated: CASSPNGASGETQYF. Full variable domain (missing parts from reference TRBV25-1 and TRBJ2-5): EADIYQTPRYLVIGTGKKITLECSQTMGHDKMYWYQQDPGMELHLIHYSYGVNSTEKGDLSSESTVSRIRTEHFPLTLESARPSHTSQYLCASSPNGASGETQYFGPGTRLLVL.

The chain carries TRBV5-4 and TRBJ1-6; 9 bases are a match to TRBD1. The CDR3 spans 14 residues. Germline-derived CDR1 and CDR2 are SGHNT and YYREEE (reference sequence). Trimming removed 3 bases from V and 7 bases from J; junction bases left unmatched: 2. The CDR3 sequence: CASSSDRGNSPLHF. DNA of the CDR3: TGTGCCAGCAGCTCGGACAGGGGCAATTCACCCCTCCACTTT.

The genes are TRBV7-3 and TRBJ1-1; 7 bases fit TRBD1. The CDR3 loop spans 14 amino acids. V lost 5 bases, J lost 1 base, and 4 bases stayed unmatched. Germline CDR1 reads SGHTA; CDR2 reads FQGTGA. The CDR3 DNA reads TGTGCCAGCAGCCCACAGGGGAAGAACACTGAAGCTTTCTTT. Translation gives CASSPQGKNTEAFF.